The clone carrying this TCR beta chain was found once. Its antigen is still unknown. Both 60 Vbeta primers and 13 Jbeta primers went into the PCR. Here immunoSEQ multiplex PCR was the method, and the copy in TCRdb shows in-frame clones only, minus some. Of some 140,000 clones detected, approximately 80% appear once; the ten largest clones hold around 10%. The data stem from a study of cytomegalovirus exposure and HLA in healthy donors. Study results and caveats: For TCR beta chains, V- and J-gene trimming was later linked to a missense DCLRE1C variant.

J was trimmed by 6 bases and V by 2 bases; bases with no gene match: 6. CDR1 MGHRA and CDR2 YSYEKL come from the germline V gene. The CDR3 runs to 14 residues. The sample was PBMCs. This chain links TRBV4-1 with TRBJ1-1; 7 bases map to TRBD1. This clonotype was obtained from a woman in her 50s in good health and CMV-seropositive. CDR3 sequence: CASSQFQGGPEAFF. The CDR3 coding sequence is TGCGCCAGCAGCCAATTCCAGGGGGGCCCTGAAGCTTTCTTT.